The T cell receptor (beta chain) under discussion was sequenced for a study of blood T cell repertoires in COVID-19. Study details: Sites across the United States, Italy and Spain contributed samples from acute and convalescent COVID-19. T cells, B-cell-depleted T cells, or PBMCs supplied cDNA or gDNA.

CDR1 is SGHRS and CDR2 is YFSETQ in the germline V gene. The length of the CDR3 is 14 residues. Between the trimmed V and J ends, which lost 0 bases and 1 base, there was a span of 7 bases. Libraries were prepared by immunoSEQ multiplex PCR; TCRdb keeps only in-frame clonotypes and omits some of them. The sample comprises about 320,000 clones, roughly 90% of which are singletons, and about 2.4% rests with the top ten. The study assigned cohorts using participant-reported clinical history. The sequencing sample was made of PBMCs or T cells enriched from blood (not recorded which). The chain has TRBV5-1 and TRBJ1-1; D is unclear. The clonotype comes from a man aged 55-75 years who had recovered from COVID-19. The DNA for the CDR3 is TGCGCCAGCAGCTTGGCCACACCGAACACTGAAGCTTTCTTT. Translating it yields CASSLATPNTEAFF. Full variable domain (missing parts from reference TRBV5-1 and TRBJ1-1): KAGVTQTPRYLIKTRGQQVTLSCSPISGHRSVSWYQQTPGQGLQFLFEYFSETQRNKGNFPGRFSGRQFSNSRSEMNVSTLELGDSALYLCASSLATPNTEAFFGQGTRLTVV.